The present T cell receptor (beta chain) was sequenced within a study of blood T cell repertoires in COVID-19. Study overall: Samples of COVID-19 (acute and convalescent) were obtained from the United States, Italy and Spain. The analysed material was cDNA or gDNA that came from T cells, B-cell-depleted T cells, or PBMCs.

Study processing details: Amplification of reference gene primers provided the estimated nucleated cell counts. TCRdb keeps only in-frame clones here, not all; method: immunoSEQ multiplex PCR. V and J calls plus clone size are reproduced from that table; the DNA served to infer D and trimming. This table holds some 400,000 clones, about four fifths found once. In germline, CDR1 is LNHDA, CDR2 SQIVND (reference sequence). Germline trimming cut 2 bases from V and 1 base from J; bases unmatched to any gene: 2. This CDR3 comprises 18 residues. The sequence was obtained from a human donor with acute or convalescent COVID-19. The donor label of this sample is uncertain. The V and J genes are TRBV19 and TRBJ2-2, with 15 bases fitting TRBD2. The sample taken for sequencing was peripheral blood. The DNA of the CDR3 is TGTGCCAGTAGTATACTGGGACTAGCGGGAGGGAACACCGGGGAGCTGTTTTTT. It is translated as CASSILGLAGGNTGELFF.